These 27 T cell receptor beta chains were sequenced from one sample in a study of cytomegalovirus exposure and HLA in healthy donors. Libraries were prepared by immunoSEQ multiplex PCR; TCRdb keeps only in-frame clonotypes and omits some of them. The sample contains 120,000 or so clones, around 89% of which appear only once. The sequencing input was PBMCs. The receptor set was obtained from a man younger than 30 in good health and CMV-seronegative.

The chain recombines TRBV25-1 with TRBJ2-5, with 11 bases aligning to TRBD2. Germline values: CDR1 MGHDK, CDR2 SYGVNS. After removal of 3 bases from V and 2 bases from J, the junction contained 11 bases not matched to a gene. This CDR3 comprises 18 residues. CDR3 amino acids: CASSDPTSGIGIQETQYF. The CDR3 nucleotides read TGTGCCAGCAGTGACCCGACTAGCGGGATTGGTATTCAAGAGACCCAGTACTTC.

This chain connects TRBV27 to TRBJ2-1; possibly TRBD2 for D (6 bases). Germline V lookup: CDR1 MNHEY, CDR2 SMNVEV (reference sequence). CDR3 length: 14 amino acids. Trimming pared 2 bases from V and 4 bases from J, leaving 9 bases between. The CDR3 DNA is TGTGCCAGCAGTTTAGCGGGAACTTACAATGAGCAGTTCTTC. Translation: CASSLAGTYNEQFF.

This chain connects TRBV15 to TRBJ2-7; 7 positions agree with TRBD2. Germline CDR1 reads LNHNV; CDR2 reads YYDKDF (reference sequence). This CDR3 region has 16 residues. V was clipped by 3 bases and J by 2 bases; unmatched bases: 10. The CDR3 spells CATSSVSGTKTYEQYF. CDR3 DNA: TGTGCCACCAGCAGCGTCTCCGGGACTAAGACCTACGAGCAGTACTTC. Using reference TRBV15 and TRBJ2-7 for the parts outside the CDR3, the full variable domain is DAMVIQNPRYQVTQFGKPVTLSCSQTLNHNVMYWYQQKSSQAPKLLFHYYDKDFNNEADTPDNFQSRRPNTSFCFLDIRSPGLGDTAMYLCATSSVSGTKTYEQYFGPGTRLTVT.

This clone was detected only once. The chain recombines TRBV25-1 with TRBJ2-7, with D possibly matching TRBD1 (6 bases). Germline-derived CDR1 and CDR2 are MGHDK and SYGVNS. This CDR3 contains 14 residues. Trimming removed 9 bases at V and 1 base at J, with 16 bases between. DNA of the CDR3: TGTGCCAGTAACGCAGGGGTAGGGTCCTACGAGCAGTACTTC. Amino acids: CASNAGVGSYEQYF.

The table lists this clone with a few counts. This chain uses TRBV28 with TRBJ2-7; no reliable D call. CDR3 length: 13 amino acids. From germline, CDR1 is MDHEN and CDR2 SYDVKM. V lost 5 bases to trimming and J lost 4 bases, with 12 bases between them. CDR3 nucleotides: TGTGCCAGCAGTCCCAAATACCTATACGAGCAGTACTTC. Protein: CASSPKYLYEQYF.

V and J are TRBV15 and TRBJ2-7; TRBD1 is a possible D gene (6 bases). From germline, CDR1 is LNHNV and CDR2 YYDKDF (reference sequence). The CDR3 totals 15 residues. Deletions cut 3 bases from V and 2 bases from J, with 14 bases between. CDR3 DNA sequence: TGTGCCACCAGCAGCCCAAGCCGGGACACCTACGAGCAGTACTTC. Amino acids: CATSSPSRDTYEQYF.

The chain has TRBV9 and TRBJ2-1; 15 bases agree with TRBD2. J lost 12 bases, V lost 3 bases, and 10 bases had no gene match. CDR3 length: 16 amino acids. Germline V gene lookup returns CDR1 SGDLS and CDR2 YYNGEE. CDR3 sequence reads: CASSARPGLAGGGQFF. CDR3 bases: TGTGCCAGCAGCGCGAGACCGGGACTAGCGGGAGGTGGGCAGTTCTTC.

The V and J genes are TRBV4-1 and TRBJ2-7; the match to TRBD1 covers 11 bases. J was trimmed by 4 bases and V by 7 bases; bases with no gene match: 6. Germline V gene data show CDR1 as MGHRA and CDR2 as YSYEKL. The CDR3 length is 14 residues. The CDR3 DNA is TGCGCCAGCATGAGGACAGGGGGCAGTTACGAGCAGTACTTC. Translating it yields CASMRTGGSYEQYF.

The rearrangement uses TRBV18 and TRBJ1-1; no reliable D call. The CDR3 runs to 14 residues. Germline lookup yields CDR1 KGHSH and CDR2 LQKENI. Trimming left V 6 bases short and J 1 base short, with 12 bases between. The CDR3 DNA is TGTGCCAGCTCCTCCGGGTCAGAGAACACTGAAGCTTTCTTT. Translated: CASSSGSENTEAFF.

This clone was seen once. V usage is TRBV7-9 and J usage is TRBJ2-5, with 10 bases aligning to TRBD2. V shed 5 bases and J 2 bases; nucleotides not matched to a gene: 8. Germline V lookup: CDR1 SEHNR, CDR2 FQNEAQ (reference sequence). This CDR3 has 16 residues. The CDR3 DNA sequence: TGTGCCAGCAGCGACGGACTAGCGGAGGTACAAGAGACCCAGTACTTC. This gives the protein CASSDGLAEVQETQYF.

There are a few counts of this clone. The chain combines TRBV7-2 with TRBJ2-7, with TRBD2 matching 13 bases. Looked up from germline, CDR1 is SGHTA and CDR2 is FQGNSA. V was pared by 2 bases and J by 2 bases, with 3 bases of the junction left unmatched. This CDR3 spans 16 amino acids. The CDR3 sequence: CASSLRTSGGTYEQYF. The CDR3 DNA follows: TGTGCCAGCAGCTTACGGACTAGCGGGGGAACCTACGAGCAGTACTTC.

This chain connects TRBV27 to TRBJ2-7, with TRBD1 matching over 8 bases. V gave up 5 bases and J gave up 4 bases; unmatched junction bases: 10. The CDR3 extends over 15 amino acids. Germline assignment: CDR1 MNHEY and CDR2 SMNVEV (reference sequence). The CDR3 sequence: CASSPRTGTSYEQYF. The CDR3 DNA is TGTGCCAGCAGTCCGAGGACAGGGACCTCATACGAGCAGTACTTC.

The CDR3 bases are TGTGCCTGGAGGGTATGGGGGCAAAACACTGAAGCTTTCTTT. It translates to CAWRVWGQNTEAFF. The V gene is TRBV30, the J gene TRBJ1-1; perhaps TRBD1 as D (6 bases). This CDR3 has 14 residues. Germline V gene data show CDR1 as GTSNPN and CDR2 as SVGIG (reference sequence). Trimming shortened V by 3 bases and J by 2 bases, and 13 bases separated the two germline ends.

The chain combines TRBV15 with TRBJ1-2; TRBD1 agrees at 7 bases. After removal of 3 bases from V and 6 bases from J, the junction contained 13 bases not matched to a gene. Germline loops: CDR1 LNHNV, CDR2 YYDKDF (reference sequence). The CDR3 is 16 residues long. The CDR3 bases are TGTGCCACCAGCAGCCGGGACAGCCCATTCTTGAATGGCTACACCTTC. Amino acid sequence: CATSSRDSPFLNGYTF.

The chain has TRBV19 and TRBJ2-2; possibly TRBD1 for D (6 bases). V was trimmed by 9 bases and J by 2 bases, leaving 13 bases between them. The V gene's germline CDR1 is LNHDA and CDR2 SQIVND (reference sequence). This CDR3 has 14 residues. CDR3 amino acids: CASSAGTNTGELFF. The CDR3 DNA reads TGTGCCAGCTCAGCCGGGACAAACACCGGGGAGCTGTTTTTT.

This chain connects TRBV9 to TRBJ1-2; no reliable D call. The V end lost 1 base, the J end lost 6 bases, and 13 bases lay between the germline ends. This CDR3 spans 14 amino acids. Germline V gene data show CDR1 as SGDLS and CDR2 as YYNGEE. The chain's CDR3 is CASSVFEGRDGYTF. As DNA, the CDR3 is TGTGCCAGCAGCGTATTCGAAGGGAGAGATGGCTACACCTTC. Looking up the rest from reference TRBV9 and TRBJ1-2 gives the full variable domain: DSGVTQTPKHLITATGQRVTLRCSPRSGDLSVYWYQQSLDQGLQFLIQYYNGEERAKGNILERFSAQQFPDLHSELNLSSLELGDSALYFCASSVFEGRDGYTFGSGTRLTVV.

This clone was detected once. The chain is built from TRBV7-2 and TRBJ2-4; D is unresolved. CDR1 and CDR2 from the germline V gene are SGHTA and FQGNSA. Trimming removed 1 base at V and 0 bases at J, with 13 bases between. CDR3 size: 17 residues. The CDR3 DNA reads TGTGCCAGCAGCTTAGTTGCGTCGTACCTAGCCAAAAACATTCAGTACTTC. It encodes CASSLVASYLAKNIQYF. Full variable domain (missing parts from reference TRBV7-2 and TRBJ2-4): GAGVSQSPSNKVTEKGKDVELRCDPISGHTALYWYRQSLGQGLEFLIYFQGNSAPDKSGLPSDRFSAERTGGSVSTLTIQRTQQEDSAVYLCASSLVASYLAKNIQYFGAGTRLSVL.

J is TRBJ1-1 and V is TRBV7-9; 8 bases match TRBD1. Germline V lookup: CDR1 SEHNR, CDR2 FQNEAQ (reference sequence). CDR3 length: 15 residues. Losses at the gene ends were 1 base for V and 7 bases for J; bases not matched to a gene: 8. The CDR3 nucleotides are TGTGCCAGCAGCTTAGAGGCAGGGGGCGTACTTGAAGCTTTCTTT. Amino acids: CASSLEAGGVLEAFF.

The chain couples TRBV29-1 to TRBJ2-1, with 12 bases lining up with TRBD1. Unmatched junction bases numbered 4, after V lost 6 bases and J lost 7 bases. The CDR3 totals 13 residues. Germline loops: CDR1 SQVTM, CDR2 ANQGSEA. The DNA of the CDR3 is TGCAGCGTGGGACAGGGGGCTCGTAATGAGCAGTTCTTC. Amino acid sequence: CSVGQGARNEQFF.

This chain uses TRBV2 with TRBJ2-3, with D tentatively TRBD1 (5 bases). The V gene's germline CDR1 is SNHLY and CDR2 FYNNEI. V was shortened by 6 bases and J by 6 bases, with 19 bases between the two germline ends. This CDR3 has 15 residues. The CDR3 loop is CASSAHQGARDTQYF. CDR3 nucleotide sequence: TGTGCCAGCAGCGCCCACCAGGGTGCGAGGGATACGCAGTATTTT.

Worth noting for this clone: Other nucleotide sequences in the sample specify the same CDR3. This chain uses TRBV4-3 with TRBJ2-7; weak D call: TRBD1 (5 bases). Germline values: CDR1 LGHNA, CDR2 YSLEER. This CDR3 contains 13 residues. Trimming left V 0 bases short and J 3 bases short, with 6 bases between. CDR3 in DNA: TGCGCCAGCAGCCAAGACAGGGACTACGAGCAGTACTTC. Translated: CASSQDRDYEQYF.

The rearrangement links TRBV5-1 to TRBJ1-5, with 9 positions matching TRBD1. Germline CDR1 and CDR2: SGHRS and YFSETQ. The CDR3 contains 14 residues. Germline trimming cut 4 bases from V and 6 bases from J; bases unmatched to any gene: 5. As DNA, the CDR3 is TGCGCCAGCAGCCCAGGGACAGGGAGTCAGCCCCAGCATTTT. Residues: CASSPGTGSQPQHF.

The V call is TRBV4-1, the J call TRBJ2-4, with D perhaps matching TRBD2 (5 bases). Trimming removed 1 base at V and 13 bases at J, with 14 bases between. Germline loops: CDR1 MGHRA, CDR2 YSYEKL. The CDR3 spans 13 residues. This CDR3 reads CASSQVGSRVQYF. CDR3 DNA sequence: TGCGCCAGCAGCCAAGTTGGTTCGAGGGTGCAGTACTTC.

The chain combines TRBV19 with TRBJ1-2, with TRBD1 as a possible D gene (5 bases). Trimming shortened V by 5 bases and J by 7 bases, and 14 bases separated the two germline ends. Germline lookup yields CDR1 LNHDA and CDR2 SQIVND (reference sequence). There are 13 residues in the CDR3. In DNA, the CDR3 is TGTGCCAGTAGTTCCAGGGTTGCTAGTGGCTACACCTTC. Its translation: CASSSRVASGYTF.

This clone was seen once. J is TRBJ2-6 and V is TRBV5-6; 7 nucleotides line up with TRBD1. The germline CDR1 and CDR2 sequences are SGHDT and YYEEEE. V was pared by 0 bases and J by 3 bases, with 3 bases of the junction left unmatched. CDR3 size: 16 residues. CDR3 in amino acids: CASSLDRGFGANVLTF. CDR3 nucleotide sequence: TGTGCCAGCAGCTTGGACAGGGGCTTTGGGGCCAACGTCCTGACTTTC.

This chain links TRBV9 with TRBJ1-2, with TRBD1 identical over 8 bases. J was trimmed by 4 bases and V by 4 bases; bases with no gene match: 6. The CDR3 spans 14 residues. The germline CDR1 and CDR2 sequences are SGDLS and YYNGEE. CDR3 nucleotide sequence: TGTGCCAGCAGCATGGAGGGACAGGCCTATGGCTACACCTTC. Protein product: CASSMEGQAYGYTF.

The V gene is TRBV5-1, the J gene TRBJ2-5, with TRBD2 identical over 8 bases. This CDR3 comprises 15 residues. V lost 4 bases and J lost 5; bases outside the gene matches: 10. The V gene's germline CDR1 is SGHRS and CDR2 YFSETQ. CDR3: CASSIQGLGGETQYF. The DNA for the CDR3 is TGCGCCAGCAGCATACAGGGACTAGGGGGGGAGACCCAGTACTTC. Together with reference TRBV5-1 and TRBJ2-5, the CDR3 gives the full variable domain: KAGVTQTPRYLIKTRGQQVTLSCSPISGHRSVSWYQQTPGQGLQFLFEYFSETQRNKGNFPGRFSGRQFSNSRSEMNVSTLELGDSALYLCASSIQGLGGETQYFGPGTRLLVL.